The 5 T cell receptor beta chains below come from one sample, sequenced in a study of T cells after yellow fever vaccination (dated by TCRdb to the late 2010s). According to the study, the label for this sample's treatment or condition signals: live attenuated yellow fever vaccine strain. The library was made by 5' RACE. Sequencing relied on an Illumina HiSeq 2500. Starting from the raw public reads, TCRdb applied fastp trimming at Q25, assembled clones with MiXCR and retained in-frame beta chains. Entries are consolidated by CDR3 protein sequence, retaining the most common genes and DNA. In this sample the table shows approximately 550,000 distinct CDR3 sequences, about 19% of which occur a single time. The ten largest account for roughly 13% of the sample. This sample comprised PBMCs, obtained 15 days after the yellow fever booster vaccination. These TCRs come from a man aged 25-45 years who received the YFV17D yellow fever vaccine.

This clonotype has just a few counts. The CDR3 reads CSVVQVWREAFF. CDR3 nucleotide sequence: TGCAGCGTTGTACAGGTTTGGAGAGAAGCTTTCTTT. The J gene is TRBJ1-1, the V gene TRBV29-1, with D possibly being TRBD1 (5 bases). Germline V lookup: CDR1 SQVTM, CDR2 ANQGSEA. The CDR3 runs to 12 residues. Trimming took 4 bases from V and 8 from J, leaving 14 bases between them.

This clonotype was observed a handful of times. The CDR3 DNA reads as TGCAGTGCTAGAGATTGGAACGAAGAGACCCAGTACTTC. This translates into CSARDWNEETQYF. The rearrangement joins TRBV20-1 to TRBJ2-5; no reliable D call. Trimming removed 0 bases at V and 3 bases at J, with 8 bases between. Germline-derived CDR1 and CDR2 are DFQATT and SNEGSKA (reference sequence). The CDR3 contains 13 residues.

In this sample, this clonotype turned up a few times. V is TRBV5-1 and J is TRBJ2-3; 7 nucleotides agree with TRBD1. CDR3 length: 15 residues. V lost 6 bases and J lost 1; bases outside the gene matches: 8. CDR1 and CDR2 from the germline V gene are SGHRS and YFSETQ. CDR3 bases: TGCGCCAGCACACTCTCCGGGACAGGCACAGATACGCAGTATTTT. Translating gives CASTLSGTGTDTQYF.

V gene TRBV2 combines with J gene TRBJ2-1; possible D gene TRBD2, 6 bases. Germline CDR1 is SNHLY and CDR2 is FYNNEI. The CDR3 consists of 14 residues. V was clipped by 7 bases and J by 9 bases, with 19 bases between them. The CDR3: CASIGTSAYTEQFF. The CDR3 nucleotides read TGTGCCAGCATCGGGACTTCAGCTTATACTGAGCAGTTCTTC.

The chain has TRBV7-2 and TRBJ2-7; weak D call: TRBD1 (6 bases). This CDR3 contains 15 residues. The V gene lost 0 bases and the J gene lost 0 bases, with 9 bases spanning the gap. The germline V gene encodes CDR1 SGHTA and CDR2 FQGNSA. The CDR3 here is CASSLASRGSYEQYF. DNA of the CDR3: TGTGCCAGCAGCTTAGCATCCAGGGGCTCCTACGAGCAGTACTTC.